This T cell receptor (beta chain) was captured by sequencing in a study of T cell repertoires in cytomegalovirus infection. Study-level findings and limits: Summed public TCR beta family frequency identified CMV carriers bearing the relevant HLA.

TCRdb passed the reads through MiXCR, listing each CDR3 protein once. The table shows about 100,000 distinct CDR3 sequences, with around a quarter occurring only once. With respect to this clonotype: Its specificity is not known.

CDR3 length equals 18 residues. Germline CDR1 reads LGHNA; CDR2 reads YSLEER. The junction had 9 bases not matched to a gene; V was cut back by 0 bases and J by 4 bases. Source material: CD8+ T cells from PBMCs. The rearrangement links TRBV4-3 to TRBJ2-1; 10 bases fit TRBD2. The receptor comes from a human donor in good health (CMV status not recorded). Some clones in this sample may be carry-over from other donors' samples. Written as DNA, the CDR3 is TGCGCCAGCAGCCAAGAACCAAGCGGGGGGGTCACATACAATGAGCAGTTCTTC. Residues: CASSQEPSGGVTYNEQFF.